Listed below are T cell receptor beta chains from one sample, sequenced in a study of T-cell memory formation after mild COVID-19. Via MiXCR, TCRdb re-called the 5' RACE reads, giving one row per CDR3 protein. Of around 450,000 distinct CDR3 sequences listed, 15% to 25% are singletons. The sample comprised PBMCs or a T cell subset sorted from them (not recorded which). These receptors were taken from an adult woman who had mild COVID-19 (a few samples of this study predate the infection). Cell type and time point are not known. Both conserved end residues are part of each CDR3. A D gene is named only where the DNA matches it firmly. Not all rows give a size; the values are once, few, many and, for expanded clones, a class.

V	J	D	size	CDR3	DNA
TRBV12-3/TRBV12-4	TRBJ2-7	TRBD1	few	CASSSTGQGAYEQYF	TGTGCCAGCAGCTCCACCGGACAGGGGGCCTACGAGCAGTACTTC
TRBV4-3	TRBJ2-1	TRBD1	-	CASSQVGTDRGEQFF	TGCGCCAGCAGCCAAGTCGGGACAGATAGAGGGGAGCAGTTCTTC
TRBV12-5	TRBJ2-7	-	-	CASGLDSSYEQYF	TGTGCTAGTGGTTTGGACTCTTCCTACGAGCAGTACTTC
TRBV5-1	TRBJ2-7	-	-	CASSQAQGPYEQYF	TGCGCCAGCAGCCAAGCTCAGGGGCCCTACGAGCAGTACTTC
TRBV10-3	TRBJ2-7	-	-	CAISERGGEVLYF	TGTGCCATCAGTGAGCGGGGAGGTGAGGTACTGTACTTC
TRBV5-1	TRBJ2-7	-	many	CASRFGSGAGDYEQYF	TGCGCCAGCAGATTTGGGTCGGGCGCTGGGGACTACGAGCAGTACTTC
TRBV5-6	TRBJ2-5	-	few	CASSLDRVSETQYF	TGTGCCAGCAGCTTGGACAGGGTTTCGGAGACCCAGTACTTC
TRBV12-3/TRBV12-4	TRBJ2-3	-	few	CASSLQQNTDTQYF	TGTGCCAGCAGTTTACAACAGAACACAGATACGCAGTATTTT
TRBV20-1	TRBJ1-3	-	-	CSATDGRSSGNTIYF	TGCAGTGCCACAGACGGTAGGAGCTCTGGAAACACCATATATTTT
TRBV3-1	TRBJ2-7	TRBD2	once	CASSHGAGDYEQYF	TGTGCCAGCAGCCATGGAGCGGGAGACTACGAGCAGTACTTC
TRBV29-1	TRBJ2-7	-	-	CSVLQGGEQYF	TGCAGCGTTCTACAGGGTGGCGAGCAGTACTTC
TRBV20-1	TRBJ2-3	-	-	CSASGSGGPTDTQYF	TGCAGTGCTAGTGGGTCGGGGGGCCCCACAGATACGCAGTATTTT
TRBV7-3	TRBJ2-2	-	few	CASSSKAGANTGELFF	TGTGCCAGCAGTTCCAAGGCAGGAGCGAACACCGGGGAGCTGTTTTTT
TRBV10-3	TRBJ2-1	-	-	CAISEEGGEQFF	TGTGCCATCAGTGAGGAAGGTGGTGAGCAGTTCTTC
TRBV12-3/TRBV12-4	TRBJ2-3	TRBD1	few	CASSWLGQGAETQYF	TGTGCCAGCAGTTGGTTGGGACAGGGGGCCGAAACGCAGTATTTT
TRBV19	TRBJ2-1	-	-	CASSIAQQESSYNEQFF	TGTGCCAGTAGTATAGCCCAGCAGGAGAGCTCCTACAATGAGCAGTTCTTC
TRBV12-3/TRBV12-4	TRBJ1-1	-	-	CASSPRRGDAFF	TGTGCCAGCAGTCCCAGGAGAGGCGACGCTTTCTTT
TRBV15	TRBJ2-5	-	-	CATSRDQAAQETQYF	TGTGCCACCAGCAGAGATCAGGCCGCCCAAGAGACCCAGTACTTC
TRBV5-1	TRBJ1-2	-	-	CASSPGGGADGYTF	TGCGCCAGCAGCCCCGGCGGGGGGGCGGACGGCTACACCTTC
TRBV7-9	TRBJ1-4	TRBD1	-	CASSQRTGRDEKLFF	TGTGCCAGCAGCCAAAGGACAGGACGGGATGAAAAACTGTTTTTT
TRBV2	TRBJ2-3	TRBD2	-	CASKGLAGGDTQYF	TGTGCCAGCAAGGGACTAGCGGGAGGAGATACGCAGTATTTT
TRBV7-8	TRBJ2-5	-	-	CASSLDDQETQYF	TGTGCCAGCAGCCTCGACGATCAAGAGACCCAGTACTTC
TRBV10-3	TRBJ2-7	-	-	CAISRVSDGYEQYF	TGTGCCATCAGTCGCGTTTCGGACGGCTACGAGCAGTACTTC
TRBV20-1	TRBJ2-7	TRBD2	-	CSAFPTSGSSYEQYF	TGCAGTGCTTTCCCGACTAGCGGGAGCTCCTACGAGCAGTACTTC
TRBV27	TRBJ2-3	-	few	CASSVGNADTQYF	TGTGCCAGCAGTGTGGGGAACGCAGATACGCAGTATTTT
TRBV9	TRBJ2-2	TRBD2	few	CASSVAVWTSGGMNTGELFF	TGTGCCAGCAGCGTTGCCGTATGGACTAGCGGGGGGATGAACACCGGGGAGCTGTTTTTT
TRBV15	TRBJ2-3	-	few	CATSRDGGGSTDTQYF	TGTGCCACCAGCAGAGATGGAGGAGGTAGCACAGATACGCAGTATTTT
TRBV24-1	TRBJ2-7	-	-	CATSVGWEQYF	TGTGCCACCAGTGTCGGGTGGGAGCAGTACTTC
TRBV6-5	TRBJ1-1	-	-	CASVGGGAENTEAFF	TGTGCCAGCGTCGGCGGGGGCGCGGAGAACACTGAAGCTTTCTTT
TRBV6-5	TRBJ1-2	TRBD1	-	CASSTKSDRAGGYTF	TGTGCCAGCAGTACTAAATCAGACAGGGCCGGGGGCTACACCTTC
TRBV12-3/TRBV12-4	TRBJ2-7	TRBD1	-	CASRYGQGPHEQYF	TGTGCCAGCAGATACGGACAGGGGCCACACGAGCAGTACTTC
TRBV9	TRBJ2-3	TRBD2	once	CASSVGGAGLLTDTQYF	TGTGCCAGCAGCGTAGGTGGAGCGGGACTCCTCACAGATACGCAGTATTTT
TRBV7-9	TRBJ1-2	-	-	CASSLGAEGYTF	TGTGCCAGCAGCTTAGGCGCGGAAGGCTACACCTTC
TRBV7-9	TRBJ1-1	TRBD1	few	CASSYTGGLENTEAFF	TGTGCCAGCAGTTATACAGGGGGCCTGGAGAACACTGAAGCTTTCTTT
TRBV5-1	TRBJ1-1	TRBD1	few	CASSFTGQGNTEAFF	TGCGCCAGCAGCTTTACGGGACAGGGGAACACTGAAGCTTTCTTT